A single sample is the source of the 16 T cell receptor beta chains below, sequenced in a study of T cells in localized non-small cell lung cancer. This table comes from immunoSEQ multiplex PCR, and its TCRdb copy is limited to in-frame clones, with some not included. The table has 20,000 to 30,000 clones, about 85% seen once. Material: peripheral blood, obtained before any cancer treatment. These receptors were taken from a man aged 35 to 69 with stage III squamous cell lung carcinoma.

V usage is TRBV6-1 and J usage is TRBJ1-1; D remains ambiguous. V gave up 4 bases and J gave up 11 bases, with 14 bases separating them. The CDR3 length is 12 residues. The germline gives CDR1 MNHNS, CDR2 SASEGT. CDR3 amino acids: CASSVGGFVAFF. DNA for the CDR3: TGTGCCAGCAGTGTGGGAGGATTTGTGGCTTTCTTT.

The J gene is TRBJ2-5, the V gene TRBV6-1; D unclear. Per germline, CDR1 MNHNS and CDR2 SASEGT. The CDR3 contains 17 residues. Trimming stripped 0 bases from V and 2 bases from J, with 16 bases between. The CDR3 here is CASSEASGSPAQETQYF. The CDR3 DNA reads as TGTGCCAGCAGTGAAGCGTCCGGGTCCCCAGCACAAGAGACCCAGTACTTC.

V gene TRBV7-9 combines with J gene TRBJ2-7; perhaps TRBD1 as D (6 bases). CDR3 size: 13 residues. V was clipped by 5 bases and J by 5 bases, with 13 bases between them. Germline-derived CDR1 and CDR2 are SEHNR and FQNEAQ (reference sequence). In DNA form, the CDR3 reads TGTGCCAGCAGCCCTATCGGACAGAACGAGCAGTACTTC. It codes for CASSPIGQNEQYF.

This chain uses TRBV29-1 with TRBJ2-3; D possibly matches TRBD1 or TRBD2 (5 bases each). Germline assignment: CDR1 SQVTM and CDR2 ANQGSEA. Trimming shortened V by 0 bases and J by 3 bases, and 13 bases separated the two germline ends. The CDR3 is made up of 15 amino acids. The CDR3 DNA follows: TGCAGCGTTGAAGATTTTGGGGGAATGACAGATACGCAGTATTTT. This translates into CSVEDFGGMTDTQYF.

V is TRBV28 and J is TRBJ1-4; D remains ambiguous. V lost 2 bases to trimming and J lost 1 base, with 5 bases between them. Germline V gives CDR1 MDHEN, CDR2 SYDVKM. CDR3 size: 14 residues. CDR3: CASSLEGTNEKLFF. The CDR3 DNA reads as TGTGCCAGCAGTTTAGAGGGAACTAATGAAAAACTGTTTTTT.

The CDR3 coding sequence is TGTGCCAGCAGCGTAGTGGGGGGTGGTTTGGAGACCCAGTACTTC. It encodes CASSVVGGGLETQYF. The V and J genes are TRBV9 and TRBJ2-5; a possible D gene is TRBD2 (6 bases). CDR1 and CDR2 (germline): SGDLS, YYNGEE. CDR3 length: 15 amino acids. Trimming pared 0 bases from V and 5 bases from J, leaving 14 bases between.

The rearrangement joins TRBV19 to TRBJ1-2; 7 bases are shared with TRBD1. J was trimmed by 8 bases and V by 5 bases; bases with no gene match: 14. The CDR3 loop spans 15 amino acids. The V gene's germline CDR1 is LNHDA and CDR2 SQIVND (reference sequence). The CDR3 DNA follows: TGTGCCAGTAGTCCGTCGGACAGGTCCGGTAGAGGCTACACCTTC. Amino acids: CASSPSDRSGRGYTF.

This sequence joins TRBV28 and TRBJ2-3, with 7 bases aligning to TRBD1. CDR3 length equals 14 residues. The V gene end was trimmed by 7 bases and the J gene end by 4 bases; junction bases not matched to a gene: 8. Germline V lookup: CDR1 MDHEN, CDR2 SYDVKM. CDR3 DNA: TGTGCCAGCACCCCCCAGGGGGAGTCAGATACGCAGTATTTT. Residues: CASTPQGESDTQYF.

The CDR3 DNA reads as TGTGCCAGCAGTGACGTCTATGAGCAGTTCTTC. Protein product: CASSDVYEQFF. J is TRBJ2-1 and V is TRBV2; D is unresolved. Germline V gene sequence: CDR1 SNHLY, CDR2 FYNNEI. The ends were cut back, 3 bases at V and 8 bases at J, with 5 bases in the middle. CDR3 length: 11 residues.

In DNA form, the CDR3 reads TGTGCCAGCAGCTGGGGGAGTACGCAGTATTTT. It encodes CASSWGSTQYF. The V and J genes are TRBV5-6 and TRBJ2-3; D possibly uses TRBD1 or TRBD2 (5 bases each). Between the trimmed V and J ends, which lost 3 bases and 8 bases, there was a span of 7 bases. Per the germline V gene, CDR1 is SGHDT and CDR2 is YYEEEE. The CDR3 totals 11 residues.

The chain employs TRBV7-2 and TRBJ2-5, with TRBD1 identical over 10 bases. The V gene end was trimmed by 5 bases and the J gene end by 5 bases; junction bases not matched to a gene: 5. CDR1 is SGHTA, CDR2 FQGNSA, per germline. The CDR3 extends over 14 amino acids. CDR3 in amino acids: CASSRQGAGETQYF. CDR3 nucleotide sequence: TGTGCCAGCAGCCGACAGGGGGCTGGGGAGACCCAGTACTTC.

The rearrangement uses TRBV5-4 and TRBJ1-2; TRBD1 matches 9 bases. CDR1 is SGHNT and CDR2 is YYREEE in the germline V gene (reference sequence). The junction had 6 bases not matched to a gene; V was cut back by 4 bases and J by 2 bases. This CDR3 has 15 residues. The CDR3 bases are TGTGCCAGCAGCACCAAGGACAGGGGAAACTATGGCTACACCTTC. Protein product: CASSTKDRGNYGYTF.

The count of this clone is one. This rearrangement joins TRBV29-1 to TRBJ2-7, with D perhaps matching TRBD1 or TRBD2 (6 bases each). The CDR3 length is 16 residues. The germline V gene encodes CDR1 SQVTM and CDR2 ANQGSEA. V lost 6 bases to trimming and J lost 0 bases, with 21 bases between them. The CDR3 DNA reads as TGCAGCGTCTCCCAGGGGACTGAAGCTTTCTCCTACGAGCAGTACTTC. It codes for CSVSQGTEAFSYEQYF.

The chain joins TRBV11-2 to TRBJ2-6; unclear D gene. The CDR3 is 16 amino acids. The germline gives CDR1 SGHAT, CDR2 FQNNGV. V lost 0 bases and J lost 0, with 6 bases in between. Here the CDR3 DNA reads TGTGCCAGCAGCTTAGACTGGGTCTCTGGGGCCAACGTCCTGACTTTC. This codes for CASSLDWVSGANVLTF.

This clone was seen just once. The rearrangement uses TRBV2 and TRBJ2-5; D uncertain. The CDR3 is 10 amino acids. V was clipped by 1 base and J by 9 bases, with 3 bases between them. Per the germline V gene, CDR1 is SNHLY and CDR2 is FYNNEI. CDR3 DNA: TGTGCCAGCAGTGAAGGGTCCCAGTACTTC. Its protein product is CASSEGSQYF.

V gene TRBV7-9 combines with J gene TRBJ1-4; TRBD1 aligns across 7 bases. The trim removed 5 bases at V and 8 bases at J, leaving 14 bases unmatched. The CDR3 is 16 amino acids. From germline, CDR1 is SEHNR and CDR2 FQNEAQ (reference sequence). The CDR3 sequence is CASSAHATGVEEKLFF. The CDR3 region has the DNA TGTGCCAGCAGCGCCCACGCTACAGGGGTTGAGGAAAAACTGTTTTTT.